The 24 T cell receptor beta chains below all came from one sample that was sequenced in a study of tumor-infiltrating lymphocytes in primary liver carcinoma. With approximately 470 ng total RNA as template and a constant-region primer, TCR beta cDNA was made. Library construction for TCR beta comprised three nested multiplex PCR rounds performed with slightly modified ARM-PCR. TRBV1-TRBV30 forward primers paired with a C-beta reverse primer drove the first two PCR rounds, about 9 cycles each. TCRdb re-analysed the multiplex PCR reads in MiXCR, keeping a single row per CDR3 protein. Here the sample spans 310,000 or so distinct CDR3 sequences, roughly three fifths being singletons. Germline DNA was also extracted, and blood RNA was taken from unsorted whole blood. The sequenced material came from peripheral blood. The receptors shown here come from a woman in her 30s with primary liver carcinoma and hepatitis B virus infection.

As regards this clonotype: An end of the junction differs from the germline gene, which may be a read error. V usage is TRBV6-2 or TRBV6-3 and J usage is TRBJ2-1; D may be TRBD2 (6 bases). Germline V gene data show CDR1 as MNHEY and CDR2 as SVGEGT. The CDR3 is 14 amino acids. CDR3 in amino acids: CANSYRDFVNEQFF. The CDR3 bases are TGTGCCAACAGTTACCGGGACTTTGTCAATGAGCAGTTCTTC.

This clonotype appeared many times. The chain joins TRBV6-2 or TRBV6-3 to TRBJ2-7; either TRBD1 or TRBD2 may supply D (5 bases each). Trimming took 8 bases from V and 5 from J, leaving 16 bases between them. Germline V lookup: CDR1 MNHEY, CDR2 SVGEGT. CDR3 length: 13 amino acids. CDR3 sequence (DNA): TGTGCCAGCGGCCGGGACGGATGGAACGAGCAGTACTTC. Its translation is CASGRDGWNEQYF.

The chain links TRBV11-2 to TRBJ2-2, with D hard to call. From germline, CDR1 is SGHAT and CDR2 FQNNGV. The CDR3 extends over 15 amino acids. Trimming left V 5 bases short and J 7 bases short, with 17 bases between. Here the CDR3 DNA reads TGTGCCAGCAGCGTTAGACGGACCAAGTACGGGGAGCTGTTTTTT. This codes for CASSVRRTKYGELFF. Full variable domain (outside the CDR3, taken from reference TRBV11-2 and TRBJ2-2): EAGVAQSPRYKIIEKRQSVAFWCNPISGHATLYWYQQILGQGPKLLIQFQNNGVVDDSQLPKDRFSAERLKGVDSTLKIQPAKLEDSAVYLCASSVRRTKYGELFFGEGSRLTVL.

A note on this clonotype: A clone one base away is much larger, so this may be a read error. V is TRBV12-3 or TRBV12-4 and J is TRBJ1-6; 9 nucleotides line up with TRBD1. CDR3 length: 14 residues. The CDR3 sequence: CASRTGTGNSLLHF. The CDR3 DNA reads TGTGCCAGCAGGACCGGGACAGGGAATTCACTCCTCCACTTT.

The J gene is TRBJ2-7, the V gene TRBV4-3; a weak D match, TRBD2 (5 bases). V dropped 5 bases and J dropped 3 bases, with 17 bases sitting between them. Germline-derived CDR1 and CDR2 are LGHNA and YSLEER. The length of the CDR3 is 15 residues. The CDR3 region is CASSTQDREIYEQYF. CDR3 nucleotides: TGCGCCAGCAGCACCCAAGATAGGGAGATCTACGAGCAGTACTTC.

This clonotype was counted many times. CDR3 DNA sequence: TGCAGCGTTGATTTGGGCAAGGGGACCTACGAGCAGTACTTC. It specifies CSVDLGKGTYEQYF. The chain couples TRBV29-1 to TRBJ2-7, with D possibly being TRBD1 (5 bases). The V end lost 3 bases, the J end lost 2 bases, and 14 bases lay between the germline ends. Germline lookup yields CDR1 SQVTM and CDR2 ANQGSEA. The CDR3 contains 14 residues.

The J gene is TRBJ2-1, the V gene TRBV19; the match to TRBD1 covers 8 bases. The CDR3 covers 14 residues. Trimming took 5 bases from V and 6 from J; bases not matched to a gene: 6. Germline V CDR1 and CDR2: LNHDA, SQIVND (reference sequence). CDR3 loop: CASSPVTGANEQFF. The CDR3 DNA is TGTGCCAGTAGTCCGGTGACAGGGGCCAATGAGCAGTTCTTC.

V usage is TRBV29-1 and J usage is TRBJ1-1; TRBD1 matches 10 bases. The CDR3 is 13 residues long. The ends lost 7 bases at V and 5 bases at J; junction bases unmatched: 7. Germline values: CDR1 SQVTM, CDR2 ANQGSEA. The CDR3: CSARGQGRTEAFF. DNA for the CDR3: TGCAGCGCCCGGGGACAGGGGAGGACTGAAGCTTTCTTT.

V usage is TRBV24-1 and J usage is TRBJ2-1; 9 bases agree with TRBD1. V dropped 2 bases and J dropped 8; count of bases not matched to a gene: 9. The CDR3 runs 16 residues. Germline loops: CDR1 KGHDR, CDR2 SFDVKD. CDR3 residues: CATSDSGTGRAYEQFF. The CDR3 DNA reads as TGTGCCACCAGTGATTCCGGGACAGGGCGGGCCTATGAGCAGTTCTTC.

The chain is built from TRBV28 and TRBJ1-3, with unresolved D. The CDR3 sequence is 14 residues long. Germline CDR1 reads MDHEN; CDR2 reads SYDVKM. The ends were cut back, 10 bases at V and 3 bases at J, with 16 bases in the middle. The CDR3 region is CATRQEQVGNTIYF. DNA of the CDR3: TGTGCCACCAGGCAAGAGCAGGTTGGAAACACCATATATTTT. Filled out from reference TRBV28 and TRBJ1-3, the complete variable domain reads DVKVTQSSRYLVKRTGEKVFLECVQDMDHENMFWYRQDPGLGLRLIYFSYDVKMKEKGDIPEGYSVSREKKERFSLILESASTNQTSMYLCATRQEQVGNTIYFGEGSWLTVV.

The chain employs TRBV6-5 and TRBJ1-2; D gene ambiguous. Trimming removed 3 bases at V and 1 base at J, with 9 bases between. The germline gives CDR1 MNHEY, CDR2 SVGAGI. This CDR3 has 14 amino acids. CDR3 amino acids: CASSYRHINYGYTF. The DNA of the CDR3 is TGTGCCAGCAGTTATAGACATATTAACTATGGCTACACCTTC.

The chain has TRBV5-6 and TRBJ2-2; D remains unclear. Trimming took 2 bases from V and 1 from J, leaving 6 bases between them. The CDR3 runs 14 residues. Germline V lookup: CDR1 SGHDT, CDR2 YYEEEE. CDR3 DNA sequence: TGTGCCAGCAGCTTCAGGAGGAACACCGGGGAGCTGTTTTTT. Translation: CASSFRRNTGELFF.

For this clonotype: A read error may explain this, as a much larger clone is one base away. V gene TRBV6-5 combines with J gene TRBJ2-7; D unclear. Germline V CDR1 and CDR2: MNHEY, SVGAGI. V lost 6 bases and J lost 5, with 17 bases in between. The CDR3 consists of 14 residues. The DNA for the CDR3 is TGTGCCAGCAGGCGCTTTCTTTTCGTCGACGAGCAGTACTTC. This translates into CASRRFLFVDEQYF.

This clonotype came up many times. This chain links TRBV11-2 with TRBJ2-1; D call uncertain. Germline values: CDR1 SGHAT, CDR2 FQNNGV. V lost 3 bases, J lost 3 bases, and 6 bases lay in between. The length of the CDR3 is 13 residues. The CDR3 nucleotides are TGTGCCAGCAGCTTCCCAGGCTACAATGAGCAGTTCTTC. This sequence encodes CASSFPGYNEQFF.

This clonotype was recorded many times. In nucleotides, the CDR3 is TGTGCCAGCAGCCCCCGGACAGGGCTAATGAACACTGAAGCTTTCTTT. Translating gives CASSPRTGLMNTEAFF. This chain uses TRBV11-1 with TRBJ1-1, with 8 positions matching TRBD1. The CDR3 is 16 residues long. The ends lost 5 bases at V and 0 bases at J; junction bases unmatched: 8. Germline V gene sequence: CDR1 SGHAT, CDR2 FQDESV (reference sequence).

Regarding this clonotype: This clone may be a read error of a much larger clone one base away. The rearrangement uses TRBV6-5 and TRBJ2-7; 7 bases line up with TRBD1. CDR1 MNHEY and CDR2 SVGAGI come from the germline V gene. Trimming removed 4 bases from V and 3 bases from J; junction bases left unmatched: 6. The CDR3 covers 14 residues. CDR3 protein: CASSSRDSGYEQYF. The CDR3 DNA reads TGTGCCAGCAGTTCAAGGGACAGTGGCTACGAGCAGTACTTC.

This clonotype was observed many times. The chain is built from TRBV12-3 or TRBV12-4 and TRBJ1-3, with no clear D. The germline V and J ends were trimmed by 5 bases and 0 bases, with 11 bases remaining between them. This CDR3 spans 15 amino acids. The chain's CDR3 is CASSPKGSSGNTIYF. The DNA for the CDR3 is TGTGCCAGCAGTCCGAAAGGAAGCTCTGGAAACACCATATATTTT.

Note on this clonotype: Likely a read error: the CDR3 ends without its conserved phenylalanine or tryptophan. The chain employs TRBV11-2 and TRBJ2-3; weak D call: TRBD2 (5 bases). CDR3 length equals 15 residues. Germline V gives CDR1 SGHAT, CDR2 FQNNGV. The CDR3 DNA reads TGTGTGAGCAGCGCCCTCGGCCCGCGGGCAGATACGCAGTATTTA. It yields the protein CVSSALGPRADTQYL.

The chain uses TRBV7-8 and TRBJ2-1; D is ambiguous. V shed 2 bases and J shed 12 bases, with 14 bases lying between them. CDR1 is SGHVS and CDR2 is FQNEAQ in the germline V gene. This CDR3 has 13 amino acids. The CDR3 nucleotides read TGTGCCAGCAGCTTATACGCCTCCTCGCTGCAGTTCTTC. Amino acids: CASSLYASSLQFF.

The gene calls are TRBV11-2 and TRBJ2-1, with a possible D match to TRBD2 (6 bases). The CDR3 extends over 14 amino acids. V was shortened by 1 base and J by 7 bases, with 11 bases between the two germline ends. The germline V gene encodes CDR1 SGHAT and CDR2 FQNNGV. CDR3 in amino acids: CASSLVPGTNEQFF. In nucleotides, the CDR3 is TGTGCCAGCAGCTTAGTCCCAGGGACTAATGAGCAGTTCTTC.

CDR3: CASSSRLAATTHTHSEQFF. The CDR3 region has the DNA TGTGCCAGCAGCTCGCGATTAGCCGCGACTACACACACACACAGTGAGCAGTTCTTC. The chain links TRBV11-1 to TRBJ2-1; tentative D call: TRBD2 (5 bases). The CDR3 extends over 19 amino acids. Germline CDR1 SGHAT, CDR2 FQDESV (reference sequence). V lost 4 bases and J lost 9, with 31 bases in between.

Regarding this clonotype: A much larger clone lies one base from this, so it may be a read error. The V call is TRBV28, the J call TRBJ1-2; maybe TRBD1 (5 bases). Per the germline V gene, CDR1 is MDHEN and CDR2 is SYDVKM. The CDR3 spans 13 residues. CDR3 DNA sequence: TGTGCCAACAGTTTATCGGGGCCAGGCGGCTACACCTTC. Protein sequence: CANSLSGPGGYTF.

The chain links TRBV4-1 to TRBJ2-7, with a tentative D call TRBD1 (5 bases). The CDR3 loop spans 13 amino acids. Germline V CDR1 and CDR2: MGHRA, YSYEKL. V was cut by 7 bases and J by 6 bases, with 16 bases left in between. The CDR3 loop reads CASNLDSFGEQYF. The CDR3 DNA reads TGCGCCAGCAACCTCGACAGTTTCGGCGAGCAGTACTTC.

The V and J genes are TRBV12-3 or TRBV12-4 and TRBJ2-5; TRBD1 matches at 10 bases. V dropped 4 bases and J dropped 0; count of bases not matched to a gene: 2. The CDR3 extends over 15 amino acids. The CDR3 loop reads CASSSGTGDQETQYF. The CDR3, as DNA: TGTGCCAGCAGTTCCGGGACAGGGGACCAAGAGACCCAGTACTTC.